A selection of T cell receptor beta chains follows, all from one sample in a study of CD8+ T cells in alopecia areata. Profiled with immunoSEQ multiplex PCR; TCRdb holds only in-frame clones, not every one. Counted here are 190,000 or so clones, around three fifths occurring once; the ten biggest clones make up over 9.5%. Source: CD8+ T cells sorted from blood, taken at week 24, from a patient treated with tofacitinib. All receptors come from a human donor with alopecia areata. Each CDR3 is given with its conserved first and last residue. D genes are given only for firm matches. Clone size is shown for a subset of rows, as once, few, many or a class of expanded clone.

d_call: TRBD1
clone_size: .
v_call: TRBV6-5
j_call: TRBJ1-1
cdr3_aa: CASTDRVNTEAFF
cdr3_nt: TGTGCCAGCACCGACAGGGTGAACACTGAAGCTTTCTTT

d_call: .
clone_size: .
v_call: TRBV5-1
j_call: TRBJ2-1
cdr3_aa: CASSLEVASSYNEQFF
cdr3_nt: TGCGCCAGCAGCTTGGAGGTAGCGAGCTCCTACAATGAGCAGTTCTTC

d_call: .
clone_size: .
v_call: TRBV7-9
j_call: TRBJ2-7
cdr3_aa: CASQGRGTYYEQYF
cdr3_nt: TGTGCCAGCCAGGGGCGGGGAACCTACTACGAGCAGTACTTC

d_call: .
clone_size: .
v_call: TRBV7-9
j_call: TRBJ1-1
cdr3_aa: CASLPLRGVADNTEAFF
cdr3_nt: TGTGCCAGCCTACCTCTCAGGGGAGTTGCCGATAACACTGAAGCTTTCTTT

d_call: .
clone_size: few
v_call: TRBV21-1
j_call: TRBJ2-5
cdr3_aa: CASSKGGPGGGETQYF
cdr3_nt: TGTGCCAGCAGCAAGGGGGGACCAGGGGGCGGCGAGACCCAGTACTTC

d_call: .
clone_size: .
v_call: TRBV5-6
j_call: TRBJ1-3
cdr3_aa: CASSLGQSAGNTIYF
cdr3_nt: TGTGCCAGCAGCTTGGGACAGAGCGCTGGAAACACCATATATTTT

d_call: .
clone_size: few
v_call: TRBV13
j_call: TRBJ1-2
cdr3_aa: CASSLGRRTNYGYTF
cdr3_nt: TGTGCCAGCAGCTTAGGTCGCAGGACTAACTATGGCTACACCTTC

d_call: .
clone_size: .
v_call: TRBV2
j_call: TRBJ2-7
cdr3_aa: CASSATGFSSYEQYF
cdr3_nt: TGTGCCAGCAGTGCGACGGGGTTTAGCTCCTACGAGCAGTACTTC

d_call: .
clone_size: few
v_call: TRBV7-9
j_call: TRBJ2-1
cdr3_aa: CASSYRTSWFF
cdr3_nt: TGTGCCAGCAGCTACCGGACCTCTTGGTTCTTC

d_call: .
clone_size: .
v_call: TRBV10-3
j_call: TRBJ2-5
cdr3_aa: CAISGNRNLGLGETQYF
cdr3_nt: TGTGCCATCAGTGGGAACCGGAACTTAGGGTTAGGGGAGACCCAGTACTTC

d_call: .
clone_size: once
v_call: TRBV13
j_call: TRBJ1-2
cdr3_aa: CASSFGQNGYTF
cdr3_nt: TGTGCCAGCAGCTTCGGGCAGAATGGCTACACCTTC

d_call: .
clone_size: .
v_call: TRBV25-1
j_call: TRBJ1-1
cdr3_aa: CASSDPPMGATVEAFF
cdr3_nt: TGTGCCAGCAGTGATCCACCCATGGGAGCCACTGTTGAAGCTTTCTTT

d_call: .
clone_size: .
v_call: TRBV30
j_call: TRBJ1-5
cdr3_aa: CAWSSSAGRQPQHF
cdr3_nt: TGTGCCTGGAGTTCGTCGGCTGGGCGTCAGCCCCAGCATTTT

d_call: TRBD1
clone_size: .
v_call: TRBV7-2
j_call: TRBJ2-7
cdr3_aa: CASSPTGHEQYF
cdr3_nt: TGTGCCAGCAGCCCGACAGGGCACGAGCAGTACTTC

d_call: .
clone_size: .
v_call: TRBV28
j_call: TRBJ2-3
cdr3_aa: CASSLGDTQYF
cdr3_nt: TGTGCCAGCAGTTTAGGAGATACGCAGTATTTT

d_call: .
clone_size: .
v_call: TRBV4-1
j_call: TRBJ2-7
cdr3_aa: CASSQEASSEQYF
cdr3_nt: TGCGCCAGCAGCCAAGAAGCCAGCAGCGAGCAGTACTTC

d_call: .
clone_size: once
v_call: TRBV4-2
j_call: TRBJ1-1
cdr3_aa: CASSQATGENTEAFF
cdr3_nt: TGTGCCAGCAGCCAAGCGACCGGTGAGAACACTGAAGCTTTCTTT

d_call: .
clone_size: .
v_call: TRBV13
j_call: TRBJ2-3
cdr3_aa: CASSPPLARATDTQYF
cdr3_nt: TGTGCCAGCAGCCCTCCGTTAGCGCGAGCCACAGATACGCAGTATTTT

d_call: .
clone_size: .
v_call: TRBV30
j_call: TRBJ2-2
cdr3_aa: CASLPGNTGELFF
cdr3_nt: TGTGCCTCCTTGCCAGGGAACACCGGGGAGCTGTTTTTT

d_call: .
clone_size: .
v_call: TRBV25-1
j_call: TRBJ1-4
cdr3_aa: CASSEYAGEGEKLFF
cdr3_nt: TGTGCCAGCAGTGAATATGCAGGGGAGGGTGAAAAACTGTTTTTT

d_call: .
clone_size: .
v_call: TRBV30
j_call: TRBJ1-2
cdr3_aa: CAWSVRAVRYGYTF
cdr3_nt: TGTGCCTGGAGTGTACGAGCGGTCCGCTATGGCTACACCTTC

d_call: TRBD2
clone_size: .
v_call: TRBV5-1
j_call: TRBJ2-3
cdr3_aa: CASSSRAGGVADTQYF
cdr3_nt: TGCGCCAGCAGCTCCCGAGCGGGGGGCGTCGCAGATACGCAGTATTTT

d_call: .
clone_size: .
v_call: TRBV29-1
j_call: TRBJ2-5
cdr3_aa: CSVEGGTLKTQYF
cdr3_nt: TGCAGCGTTGAAGGAGGTACTTTGAAGACCCAGTACTTC

d_call: .
clone_size: .
v_call: TRBV7-9
j_call: TRBJ1-5
cdr3_aa: CASSFDGWEPQHF
cdr3_nt: TGTGCCAGCAGCTTTGATGGTTGGGAGCCCCAGCATTTT

d_call: TRBD1
clone_size: .
v_call: TRBV14
j_call: TRBJ1-1
cdr3_aa: CASSQGDRWYTEAFF
cdr3_nt: TGTGCCAGCAGCCAGGGGGACAGGTGGTACACTGAAGCTTTCTTT

d_call: TRBD1
clone_size: few
v_call: TRBV30
j_call: TRBJ2-2
cdr3_aa: CAWRAMTGYTGELFF
cdr3_nt: TGTGCCTGGAGAGCAATGACAGGGTACACCGGGGAGCTGTTTTTT

d_call: .
clone_size: .
v_call: TRBV7-3
j_call: TRBJ1-5
cdr3_aa: CASSLGGRPQHF
cdr3_nt: TGTGCCAGCAGCTTAGGAGGGCGGCCCCAGCATTTT

d_call: .
clone_size: few
v_call: TRBV5-6
j_call: TRBJ2-1
cdr3_aa: CASSWGSIDEQFF
cdr3_nt: TGTGCCAGCAGCTGGGGCAGCATCGATGAGCAGTTCTTC

d_call: TRBD1
clone_size: .
v_call: TRBV5-1
j_call: TRBJ2-7
cdr3_aa: CASSPTGTGEQYF
cdr3_nt: TGCGCCAGCAGCCCGACAGGGACCGGCGAGCAGTACTTC

d_call: TRBD2
clone_size: .
v_call: TRBV5-1
j_call: TRBJ2-7
cdr3_aa: CASRAGGSEQYF
cdr3_nt: TGCGCCAGCCGGGCGGGAGGGTCCGAGCAGTACTTC

d_call: .
clone_size: .
v_call: TRBV2
j_call: TRBJ2-7
cdr3_aa: CASNGLSSYEQYF
cdr3_nt: TGTGCCAGCAATGGGCTGAGCTCCTACGAGCAGTACTTC

d_call: .
clone_size: .
v_call: TRBV27
j_call: TRBJ2-5
cdr3_aa: CASTKAGYSQETQYF
cdr3_nt: TGTGCCAGCACCAAAGCGGGCTATTCACAAGAGACCCAGTACTTC

d_call: TRBD2
clone_size: .
v_call: TRBV30
j_call: TRBJ2-1
cdr3_aa: CAWSTIGTSGGSEQFF
cdr3_nt: TGTGCCTGGAGTACGATCGGGACTAGCGGGGGGTCTGAGCAGTTCTTC

d_call: .
clone_size: .
v_call: TRBV18
j_call: TRBJ2-4
cdr3_aa: CASSPGGKNIQYF
cdr3_nt: TGTGCCAGCTCACCAGGTGGTAAAAACATTCAGTACTTC

d_call: .
clone_size: once
v_call: TRBV14
j_call: TRBJ2-7
cdr3_aa: CASSEGGSHYEQYF
cdr3_nt: TGTGCCAGCAGCGAAGGCGGCAGTCACTACGAGCAGTACTTC

d_call: .
clone_size: .
v_call: TRBV10-3
j_call: TRBJ2-5
cdr3_aa: CAISGQGGDGETQYF
cdr3_nt: TGTGCCATCAGCGGCCAGGGGGGAGATGGGGAGACCCAGTACTTC

d_call: .
clone_size: few
v_call: TRBV27
j_call: TRBJ1-5
cdr3_aa: CASSRGNPDYQPQHF
cdr3_nt: TGTGCCAGCAGTCGTGGAAACCCCGATTATCAGCCCCAGCATTTT

d_call: .
clone_size: .
v_call: TRBV30
j_call: TRBJ2-3
cdr3_aa: CAWSVAAVTDTQYF
cdr3_nt: TGTGCCTGGAGTGTGGCGGCGGTCACAGATACGCAGTATTTT

d_call: TRBD1
clone_size: few
v_call: TRBV29-1
j_call: TRBJ2-7
cdr3_aa: CSVDGIGTASYEQYF
cdr3_nt: TGCAGCGTTGATGGTATCGGGACAGCAAGCTACGAGCAGTACTTC

d_call: .
clone_size: .
v_call: TRBV29-1
j_call: TRBJ1-2
cdr3_aa: CSVVVVTARAGDGYTF
cdr3_nt: TGCAGCGTTGTGGTAGTGACAGCGAGAGCTGGGGATGGCTACACCTTC

d_call: .
clone_size: .
v_call: TRBV9
j_call: TRBJ1-2
cdr3_aa: CASGPVSSSTF
cdr3_nt: TGTGCCAGCGGCCCTGTGTCCTCGAGCACCTTC

d_call: .
clone_size: .
v_call: TRBV30
j_call: TRBJ2-7
cdr3_aa: CAWSDYGTPRWEQYF
cdr3_nt: TGTGCCTGGAGTGATTACGGGACACCTCGCTGGGAGCAGTACTTC

d_call: .
clone_size: .
v_call: TRBV7-6
j_call: TRBJ2-1
cdr3_aa: CASSLAGTHQFF
cdr3_nt: TGTGCCAGCAGCCTGGCCGGGACCCACCAGTTCTTC

d_call: .
clone_size: .
v_call: TRBV14
j_call: TRBJ2-2
cdr3_aa: CASSQDPAAGVGSGELFF
cdr3_nt: TGTGCCAGCAGCCAAGATCCAGCGGCAGGGGTTGGGTCCGGGGAGCTGTTTTTT

d_call: .
clone_size: .
v_call: TRBV4-2
j_call: TRBJ1-1
cdr3_aa: CASSPARDTEAFF
cdr3_nt: TGTGCCAGCAGCCCCGCTAGGGACACTGAAGCTTTCTTT

d_call: .
clone_size: few
v_call: TRBV2
j_call: TRBJ1-5
cdr3_aa: CASSESRGDQPQHF
cdr3_nt: TGTGCCAGCAGTGAATCCCGGGGAGATCAGCCCCAGCATTTT

d_call: TRBD1
clone_size: .
v_call: TRBV30
j_call: TRBJ2-3
cdr3_aa: CAWNRGNTDTQYF
cdr3_nt: TGTGCCTGGAACAGGGGGAACACAGATACGCAGTATTTT

d_call: .
clone_size: .
v_call: TRBV6-1
j_call: TRBJ1-2
cdr3_aa: CASRNYGYTF
cdr3_nt: TGTGCCAGCAGGAACTATGGCTACACCTTC

d_call: .
clone_size: .
v_call: TRBV4-1
j_call: TRBJ2-1
cdr3_aa: CASSQSNYNEQFF
cdr3_nt: TGCGCCAGCAGCCAGTCGAACTACAATGAGCAGTTCTTC

d_call: TRBD2
clone_size: .
v_call: TRBV29-1
j_call: TRBJ2-7
cdr3_aa: CSVTSGSYEQYF
cdr3_nt: TGCAGCGTTACTAGCGGATCCTACGAGCAGTACTTC

d_call: .
clone_size: .
v_call: TRBV19
j_call: TRBJ2-1
cdr3_aa: CASSILAGGDNEQFF
cdr3_nt: TGTGCCAGTAGTATATTGGCAGGGGGGGACAATGAGCAGTTCTTC

d_call: .
clone_size: few
v_call: TRBV19
j_call: TRBJ2-1
cdr3_aa: CASSISTDNEQFF
cdr3_nt: TGTGCCAGTAGTATTTCAACGGACAATGAGCAGTTCTTC

d_call: TRBD2
clone_size: .
v_call: TRBV5-1
j_call: TRBJ2-1
cdr3_aa: CASSLVSSGYSYNEQFF
cdr3_nt: TGCGCCAGCAGCTTGGTCTCTAGCGGCTATTCCTACAATGAGCAGTTCTTC

d_call: .
clone_size: few
v_call: TRBV12-5
j_call: TRBJ1-5
cdr3_aa: CASGLGTAYQPQHF
cdr3_nt: TGTGCTAGTGGTTTGGGGACAGCCTATCAGCCCCAGCATTTT